The 32 T cell receptor beta chains presented below share a single source sample, sequenced in a study of blood T cell repertoires in COVID-19. The method was immunoSEQ multiplex PCR; TCRdb's version includes in-frame clones alone and lacks a portion of them. This table has around 250,000 clones, approximately 83% appearing once. The specimen sequenced was PBMCs or T cells enriched from blood (not recorded which). These receptors all come from a woman in her forties or fifties who had recovered from COVID-19.

This clone was seen only a few times. V usage is TRBV5-5 and J usage is TRBJ1-1; possible D gene TRBD1, 5 bases. The germline gives CDR1 SGHKS, CDR2 YYEKEE (reference sequence). V was trimmed by 1 base and J by 4 bases, leaving 8 bases between them. The CDR3 contains 13 residues. CDR3 coding DNA: TGTGCCAGCAGCTTGATCAGGGCCACTGAAGCTTTCTTT. Translation: CASSLIRATEAFF.

The V gene is TRBV19, the J gene TRBJ2-1, with 8 bases lining up with TRBD1. The CDR3 has 14 amino acids. After removal of 6 bases from V and 7 bases from J, the junction contained 8 bases not matched to a gene. In germline, CDR1 is LNHDA, CDR2 SQIVND (reference sequence). The CDR3 DNA reads TGTGCCAGTAGCAGACAGGGGAAGATTAATGAGCAGTTCTTC. It specifies CASSRQGKINEQFF.

V usage is TRBV28 and J usage is TRBJ2-1; 10 bases match TRBD2. The CDR3 spans 15 residues. V was pared by 3 bases and J by 7 bases, with 6 bases of the junction left unmatched. The germline gives CDR1 MDHEN, CDR2 SYDVKM. The CDR3 loop is CASSFAGTSVNEQFF. CDR3 sequence (DNA): TGTGCCAGCAGTTTCGCCGGGACTAGCGTAAATGAGCAGTTCTTC. Combining the CDR3 with reference TRBV28 and TRBJ2-1 gives the whole variable domain DVKVTQSSRYLVKRTGEKVFLECVQDMDHENMFWYRQDPGLGLRLIYFSYDVKMKEKGDIPEGYSVSREKKERFSLILESASTNQTSMYLCASSFAGTSVNEQFFGPGTRLTVL.

Remarks on this clone: This specimen includes other DNA sequences encoding the same CDR3. This sequence joins TRBV7-8 and TRBJ1-1, with D unresolved. The CDR3 extends over 13 amino acids. Trimming cost V 2 bases and J 1 base, with 5 bases left between them. Germline V gene lookup returns CDR1 SGHVS and CDR2 FQNEAQ. The DNA for the CDR3 is TGTGCCAGCAGCTTAAGAGGGAACACTGAAGCTTTCTTT. This translates into CASSLRGNTEAFF.

The gene calls are TRBV3-1 (or the pseudogene TRBV3-2) and TRBJ1-1, with D perhaps matching TRBD1 (6 bases). The CDR3 contains 15 residues. The germline V and J ends were trimmed by 4 bases and 5 bases, with 17 bases remaining between them. Germline CDR1 reads LGHDT; CDR2 reads YNNKEL (reference sequence). The CDR3, as DNA: TGTGCCAGCAGCCCCCTCGGGGGGCGGAATACTGAAGCTTTCTTT. Translated, it gives CASSPLGGRNTEAFF.

The V call is TRBV24-1, the J call TRBJ2-1, with 13 bases matching TRBD2. The V gene's germline CDR1 is KGHDR and CDR2 SFDVKD. The trim removed 4 bases at V and 7 bases at J, leaving 3 bases unmatched. CDR3 length equals 15 residues. The CDR3 DNA is TGTGCCACCAGTGAGTCGGGACTAGCGGGAAATGAGCAGTTCTTC. It codes for CATSESGLAGNEQFF.

This sequence joins TRBV27 and TRBJ1-1; D uncertain. CDR1 MNHEY and CDR2 SMNVEV come from the germline V gene (reference sequence). The CDR3 runs to 13 residues. Between the trimmed V and J ends, which lost 2 bases and 1 base, there was a span of 5 bases. The CDR3 region has the DNA TGTGCCAGCAGTTTAGAAGCGAACACTGAAGCTTTCTTT. Amino acids: CASSLEANTEAFF.

The chain combines TRBV10-3 with TRBJ1-4; unclear D gene. Germline V CDR1 and CDR2: ENHRY, SYGVKD. With 5 bases removed from V and 3 bases from J, the gap between germline ends came to 10 bases. The CDR3 is 14 residues long. Here the CDR3 reads CAISWGAPNEKLFF. CDR3 nucleotides: TGTGCCATCAGTTGGGGAGCACCTAATGAAAAACTGTTTTTT.

The chain links TRBV19 to TRBJ1-1; 7 positions match TRBD1. The CDR3 is 14 residues long. Germline values: CDR1 LNHDA, CDR2 SQIVND (reference sequence). The V gene end was trimmed by 3 bases and the J gene end by 5 bases; junction bases not matched to a gene: 6. DNA for the CDR3: TGTGCCAGTAGTATCCGGGACAGAGGTACTGAAGCTTTCTTT. This translates into CASSIRDRGTEAFF. The full variable domain, with the rest looked up from reference TRBV19 and TRBJ1-1, is DGGITQSPKYLFRKEGQNVTLSCEQNLNHDAMYWYRQDPGQGLRLIYYSQIVNDFQKGDIAEGYSVSREKKESFPLTVTSAQKNPTAFYLCASSIRDRGTEAFFGQGTRLTVV.

The genes are TRBV5-4 and TRBJ2-1, with 11 bases lining up with TRBD2. In germline, CDR1 is SGHNT, CDR2 YYREEE (reference sequence). With 9 bases clipped from V and 4 bases from J, the junction kept 6 bases outside the gene matches. The length of the CDR3 is 14 residues. The CDR3 DNA is TGTGCCACCCAAGTAGCGGGAGGGTACAATGAGCAGTTCTTC. It codes for CATQVAGGYNEQFF.

A few counts support this clone. The V call is TRBV19, the J call TRBJ2-1; D gene uncertain. Between the trimmed V and J ends, which lost 5 bases and 0 bases, there was a span of 11 bases. The CDR3 has 15 residues. The germline V gene has CDR1 LNHDA and CDR2 SQIVND (reference sequence). CDR3 DNA sequence: TGTGCCAGTAGTTCCATAATGAGCTCCTACAATGAGCAGTTCTTC. Translation: CASSSIMSSYNEQFF.

This sequence joins TRBV27 and TRBJ2-1; 10 bases are shared with TRBD2. Losses at the gene ends were 6 bases for V and 8 bases for J; bases not matched to a gene: 7. Germline loops: CDR1 MNHEY, CDR2 SMNVEV (reference sequence). The CDR3 runs 14 residues. CDR3 sequence (DNA): TGTGCCAGCAGATTGTCTAGCGGGAGACATGAGCAGTTCTTC. This sequence encodes CASRLSSGRHEQFF.

The chain couples TRBV6-5 to TRBJ1-4; 8 nucleotides match TRBD1. J lost 5 bases, V lost 2 bases, and 7 bases had no gene match. The CDR3 sequence is 16 residues long. From germline, CDR1 is MNHEY and CDR2 SVGAGI. This CDR3 is CASSYNPGQANEKLFF. The CDR3 DNA reads TGTGCCAGCAGTTACAACCCGGGACAGGCGAATGAAAAACTGTTTTTT.

The rearrangement links TRBV28 to TRBJ2-7; D remains ambiguous. CDR3 size: 14 residues. Trimming removed 2 bases at V and 0 bases at J, with 8 bases between. The germline V gene has CDR1 MDHEN and CDR2 SYDVKM. CDR3 in amino acids: CASSLEPGSYEQYF. The CDR3 DNA sequence: TGTGCCAGCAGTTTAGAGCCAGGCTCCTACGAGCAGTACTTC.

The rearrangement joins TRBV11-2 to TRBJ1-2, with 11 bases lining up with TRBD1. Germline V gene sequence: CDR1 SGHAT, CDR2 FQNNGV. The junction had 15 bases not matched to a gene; V was cut back by 6 bases and J by 6 bases. CDR3 length equals 17 residues. The CDR3 region is CASSQLARTGGADGYTF. The CDR3 nucleotides read TGTGCCAGCAGTCAATTGGCCAGGACAGGGGGCGCCGATGGCTACACCTTC.

This chain joins TRBV6-1 and TRBJ1-2; 10 nucleotides match TRBD1. Trimming at V came to 3 bases and at J to 4 bases, leaving 5 bases not matched to a gene. The length of the CDR3 is 15 residues. In germline, CDR1 is MNHNS, CDR2 SASEGT. CDR3 bases: TGTGCCAGCAGTGATGACAGGGGGCGAAGCTATGGCTACACCTTC. Its translation: CASSDDRGRSYGYTF.

V and J are TRBV10-3 and TRBJ1-5; TRBD1 agrees at 8 bases. The CDR3 consists of 14 residues. The J segment lost 6 bases and the V segment lost 4 bases, leaving 5 bases of the junction unmatched. The germline CDR1 and CDR2 sequences are ENHRY and SYGVKD. CDR3 sequence reads: CAISAQGAGQPQHF. The CDR3 nucleotides are TGTGCCATCAGTGCCCAGGGGGCAGGTCAGCCCCAGCATTTT.

This chain uses TRBV28 with TRBJ2-1; D is ambiguous. The ends were cut back, 2 bases at V and 4 bases at J, with 9 bases in the middle. The CDR3 spans 14 residues. CDR1 is MDHEN, CDR2 SYDVKM, per germline. The CDR3, as DNA: TGTGCCAGCAGTTTAGTTCGGAGATACAATGAGCAGTTCTTC. It yields the protein CASSLVRRYNEQFF.

As for this clone: This sample also contains other DNA sequences that code for the same CDR3. V usage is TRBV27 and J usage is TRBJ2-1, with TRBD2 as a possible D gene (6 bases). CDR3 size: 15 residues. Germline-derived CDR1 and CDR2 are MNHEY and SMNVEV (reference sequence). Trimming cost V 3 bases and J 3 bases, with 12 bases left between them. The CDR3 sequence is CASSLLAGYYNEQFF. In DNA, the CDR3 is TGTGCCAGCAGTTTGCTGGCGGGGTACTACAATGAGCAGTTCTTC.

This chain uses TRBV29-1 with TRBJ2-7, with 9 bases matching TRBD2. V lost 7 bases, J lost 3 bases, and 7 bases stayed unmatched. This CDR3 region has 13 residues. In germline, CDR1 is SQVTM, CDR2 ANQGSEA. Written as DNA, the CDR3 is TGCAGCGCCTTAGCGGGGGAGCACTACGAGCAGTACTTC. Protein sequence: CSALAGEHYEQYF.

The chain joins TRBV3-1 (or the pseudogene TRBV3-2) to TRBJ1-1, with D hard to call. Germline values: CDR1 LGHDT, CDR2 YNNKEL (reference sequence). The CDR3 length is 14 residues. The ends were cut back, 1 base at V and 1 base at J, with 7 bases in the middle. CDR3 bases: TGTGCCAGCAGCCAAGGGCTTCCGAACACTGAAGCTTTCTTT. Translating it yields CASSQGLPNTEAFF.

The rearrangement joins TRBV9 to TRBJ1-2; D possibly corresponds to TRBD1 (6 bases). Trimming took off 3 bases at V and 0 bases at J, with 6 bases between the two ends. The germline gives CDR1 SGDLS, CDR2 YYNGEE. The CDR3 extends over 13 amino acids. The CDR3 loop is CASSGGPNYGYTF. The CDR3 region has the DNA TGTGCCAGCAGCGGGGGGCCTAACTATGGCTACACCTTC.

This chain links TRBV28 with TRBJ2-7; TRBD1 matches 9 bases. The germline gives CDR1 MDHEN, CDR2 SYDVKM. J gave up 3 bases and V 2 bases, and 8 bases lay outside the gene matches. CDR3 size: 16 residues. The CDR3 loop reads CASSLQGQGRGYEQYF. CDR3 nucleotide sequence: TGTGCCAGCAGTTTACAGGGACAGGGAAGAGGCTACGAGCAGTACTTC.

The chain has TRBV12-3 or TRBV12-4 and TRBJ2-3, with D perhaps TRBD1 (5 bases). The V gene lost 6 bases and the J gene lost 3 bases, with 7 bases spanning the gap. The CDR3 is 12 amino acids. The CDR3 here is CASSQGTDTQYF. CDR3 DNA sequence: TGTGCCAGCAGCCAGGGAACAGATACGCAGTATTTT.

The rearrangement joins TRBV3-1 (or the pseudogene TRBV3-2) to TRBJ2-7, with a weak D call TRBD2 (5 bases). CDR3 length: 14 amino acids. Germline V CDR1 and CDR2: LGHDT, YNNKEL (reference sequence). The V and J ends lost 4 bases and 3 bases respectively, with 13 bases between them. This chain's CDR3 is CASSPTRTYYEQYF. The CDR3 nucleotides read TGTGCCAGCAGCCCTACTAGGACCTACTACGAGCAGTACTTC.

This clone appeared a few times. The chain combines TRBV19 with TRBJ2-3, with a possible D match to TRBD2 (5 bases). Germline V gene sequence: CDR1 LNHDA, CDR2 SQIVND (reference sequence). The CDR3 is 16 residues long. V lost 6 bases and J lost 2, with 18 bases in between. The CDR3 DNA follows: TGTGCCAGTAGAGGGCTCCGGGAAGAACACACAGATACGCAGTATTTT. Its translation is CASRGLREEHTDTQYF.

Only one count was recorded for this clone. The chain has TRBV18 and TRBJ2-7, with 12 bases matching TRBD2. With 3 bases clipped from V and 4 bases from J, the junction kept 7 bases outside the gene matches. Germline loops: CDR1 KGHSH, CDR2 LQKENI. This CDR3 is built from 16 residues. The CDR3 region has the DNA TGTGCCAGCTCACCCCCTAGCGGGAGGGCAAATTACGAGCAGTACTTC. Protein: CASSPPSGRANYEQYF. The full variable domain, completed using reference TRBV18 and TRBJ2-7, is NAGVMQNPRHLVRRRGQEARLRCSPMKGHSHVYWYRQLPEEGLKFMVYLQKENIIDESGMPKERFSAEFPKEGPSILRIQQVVRGDSAAYFCASSPPSGRANYEQYFGPGTRLTVT.

This rearrangement joins TRBV4-2 to TRBJ2-7, with TRBD2 matching 7 bases. Germline CDR1 LGHNA, CDR2 YNFKEQ. The junction had 12 bases not matched to a gene; V was cut back by 1 base and J by 0 bases. The CDR3 is made up of 18 amino acids. The CDR3 reads CASSQVAEVTSFSYEQYF. As DNA, the CDR3 is TGTGCCAGCAGCCAAGTTGCTGAGGTGACTAGCTTCTCCTACGAGCAGTACTTC.

The chain couples TRBV19 to TRBJ1-1, with D uncertain. Trimming cost V 4 bases and J 0 bases, with 15 bases left between them. The CDR3 contains 16 residues. CDR1 and CDR2 from the germline V gene are LNHDA and SQIVND (reference sequence). CDR3 DNA sequence: TGTGCCAGTAGTACCCGAGCCTTAGACATGAACACTGAAGCTTTCTTT. It is translated as CASSTRALDMNTEAFF.

The chain employs TRBV5-1 and TRBJ1-1; D ambiguous. The length of the CDR3 is 13 residues. V was trimmed by 0 bases and J by 7 bases, leaving 10 bases between them. Germline V lookup: CDR1 SGHRS, CDR2 YFSETQ. CDR3 DNA: TGCGCCAGCAGCTTGGTGGGAGTGGGTGAAGCTTTCTTT. Its translation is CASSLVGVGEAFF. The complete variable domain, with remaining parts taken from reference TRBV5-1 and TRBJ1-1, reads KAGVTQTPRYLIKTRGQQVTLSCSPISGHRSVSWYQQTPGQGLQFLFEYFSETQRNKGNFPGRFSGRQFSNSRSEMNVSTLELGDSALYLCASSLVGVGEAFFGQGTRLTVV.

This chain uses TRBV5-4 with TRBJ2-3, with TRBD2 matching 11 bases. The trim removed 4 bases at V and 3 bases at J, leaving 7 bases unmatched. The germline V gene encodes CDR1 SGHNT and CDR2 YYREEE (reference sequence). The CDR3 sequence is 16 residues long. The CDR3 coding sequence is TGTGCCAGCAGCCCAAGTTGGACTAGCGGGACAGATACGCAGTATTTT. It specifies CASSPSWTSGTDTQYF.

Here the CDR3 reads CASSRPDLPEAFF. In nucleotides, the CDR3 is TGTGCCAGCTCACGACCAGACTTACCCGAAGCTTTCTTT. V is TRBV18 and J is TRBJ1-1; D unclear. CDR1 KGHSH and CDR2 LQKENI come from the germline V gene. The ends were cut back, 4 bases at V and 8 bases at J, with 14 bases in the middle. This CDR3 comprises 13 residues. Full variable domain (missing parts from reference TRBV18 and TRBJ1-1): NAGVMQNPRHLVRRRGQEARLRCSPMKGHSHVYWYRQLPEEGLKFMVYLQKENIIDESGMPKERFSAEFPKEGPSILRIQQVVRGDSAAYFCASSRPDLPEAFFGQGTRLTVV.